This TCR beta chain was retrieved from a study of cytomegalovirus exposure and HLA in healthy donors. Whole-study context: Roughly 85 million unique TCRs from HLA-typed donors made up an early data release. Study-wide results and caveats: Some V segments (TRBV6-2 and TRBV6-3 among them) were excluded as indistinguishable.

60 Vbeta and 13 Jbeta primers were used in PCR. Only in-frame clones appear in the TCRdb table, and some are missing; sequencing was by immunoSEQ multiplex PCR. This table holds 180,000 or so clones, 80% found once. Worth noting for this clone: Its antigen is not known.

CDR1 is MGHDK and CDR2 is SYGVNS in the germline V gene. The V and J ends lost 6 bases and 4 bases, in that order; junction bases with no gene match: 11. CDR3 length: 15 amino acids. The material sequenced was PBMCs. The receptor's source is a woman aged 45-65 years in good health and CMV-seropositive. The chain links TRBV25-1 to TRBJ2-7; 8 bases line up with TRBD1. CDR3 nucleotides: TGTGCCAGCAGCGACCCAGGACAGGGAATTTACGAGCAGTACTTC. Translated: CASSDPGQGIYEQYF.